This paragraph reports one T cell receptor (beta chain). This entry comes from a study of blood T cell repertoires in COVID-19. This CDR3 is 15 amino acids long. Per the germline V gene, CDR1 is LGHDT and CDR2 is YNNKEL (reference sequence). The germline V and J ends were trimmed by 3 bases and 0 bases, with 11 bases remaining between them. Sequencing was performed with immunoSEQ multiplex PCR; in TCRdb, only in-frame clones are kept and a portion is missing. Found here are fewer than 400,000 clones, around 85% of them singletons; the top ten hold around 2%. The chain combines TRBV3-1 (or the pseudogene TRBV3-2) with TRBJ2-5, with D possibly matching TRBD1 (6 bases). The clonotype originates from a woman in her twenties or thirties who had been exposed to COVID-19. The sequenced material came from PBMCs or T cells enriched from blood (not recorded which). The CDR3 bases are TGTGCCAGCAGCCAGCGAGGGACAAACCAAGAGACCCAGTACTTC. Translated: CASSQRGTNQETQYF.